These T cell receptor beta chains were read from a single sample in a study of blood T cell repertoires in COVID-19. Data came from immunoSEQ multiplex PCR; TCRdb stores just in-frame clones and leaves some out. The sample lists fewer than 350,000 clones, about 86% occurring once. Material for sequencing was peripheral blood. Receptors originate from a woman in her sixties with active or convalescent COVID-19. Each CDR3 is given with its conserved first and last residue. The D gene is left open where the match is weak. A clone size is listed for some rows: how often the clone was seen (once, few, many), or a class if it is expanded.

>TRBD1|TRBV7-2|TRBJ1-2|.
TGTGCCAGCAGCTTCACCCGACAGGGAATCTATGGCTACACCTTC
CASSFTRQGIYGYTF
>.|TRBV2|TRBJ1-4|.
TGTGCCAGCAATCCAGGGGATGGACTGTTTTTT
CASNPGDGLFF
>TRBD1|TRBV7-3|TRBJ2-3|few
TGTGCCAGCAGCTTAGATGCGGGACAGGGGGCAGATACGCAGTATTTT
CASSLDAGQGADTQYF
>.|TRBV18|TRBJ2-7|.
TGTGCCAGCTCACCGAGCTCCTACGAGCAGTACTTC
CASSPSSYEQYF
>.|TRBV18|TRBJ1-5|few
TGTGCCAGCTCACCGATGTCGGATCAGCCCCAGCATTTT
CASSPMSDQPQHF
>TRBD1|TRBV2|TRBJ2-7|few
TGTGCCAGCAGCGCAACCTCCGGGACAGCCTACGAGCAGTACTTC
CASSATSGTAYEQYF
>TRBD1|TRBV28|TRBJ2-7|once
TGTGCCAGCAGGTTGTGGACAGGAGGCTCCTACGAGCAGTACTTC
CASRLWTGGSYEQYF
>.|TRBV6-5|TRBJ1-5|.
TGTGCCAGCAGGACGGGGGGGGCGAGCAATCAGCCCCAGCATTTT
CASRTGGASNQPQHF
>.|TRBV25-1|TRBJ1-1|.
TGTGCCAGCAGCCACGGGTTTTCGTGGAACACTGAAGCTTTCTTT
CASSHGFSWNTEAFF
>.|TRBV14|TRBJ1-1|.
TGTGCCAGCAAACTATGGCTGAACACTGAAGCTTTCTTT
CASKLWLNTEAFF
>.|TRBV5-4|TRBJ2-3|few
TGTGCCAGCAGCCCCCAGGGCCGGGCAGATACGCAGTATTTT
CASSPQGRADTQYF
>TRBD1|TRBV14|TRBJ1-1|.
TGTGCCAGCGGAGTACCGGGACAGCCGATTAACACTGAAGCTTTCTTT
CASGVPGQPINTEAFF
>TRBD1|TRBV7-2|TRBJ2-5|.
TGTGCCAGCAGCGAACAGGGGGCACAAGAGACCCAGTACTTC
CASSEQGAQETQYF
>TRBD2|TRBV3-1/TRBV3-2|TRBJ2-1|.
TGTGCCAGCAGCCTAGCGGGTTTTACCCTCAATGAGCAGTTCTTC
CASSLAGFTLNEQFF
>.|TRBV27|TRBJ1-4|few
TGTGCCAGCTCTGACCCCCGCAGGGGTGAGGGAGAAAAACTGTTTTTT
CASSDPRRGEGEKLFF
>TRBD1|TRBV6-1|TRBJ2-7|.
TGTGCCAGCAGTGAAGGGACAGGGGCTGTCGAGCAGTACTTC
CASSEGTGAVEQYF
>TRBD2|TRBV5-4|TRBJ2-5|.
TGTGCCAGCAGCTTGGGTAGCGGGGGGGCCTGGGAGACCCAGTACTTC
CASSLGSGGAWETQYF
>.|TRBV29-1|TRBJ2-1|few
TGCAGCGTCGATAAGACAGGATTCAATGAGCAGTTCTTC
CSVDKTGFNEQFF
>.|TRBV19|TRBJ1-1|few
TGTGCCAGTAGTTCTACAGGGAACACTGAAGCTTTCTTT
CASSSTGNTEAFF
>TRBD1|TRBV19|TRBJ2-7|.
TGTGCCAGTAGTATAGGACAGGGCTACGAGCAGTACTTC
CASSIGQGYEQYF
>.|TRBV7-2|TRBJ1-5|few
TGTGCCAGCAGCTTAGCGTACTATCAGCCCCAGCATTTT
CASSLAYYQPQHF
>.|TRBV6-5|TRBJ1-2|.
TGTGCCAGCAGTCCGCACAGGTTTAATGGCTACACCTTC
CASSPHRFNGYTF